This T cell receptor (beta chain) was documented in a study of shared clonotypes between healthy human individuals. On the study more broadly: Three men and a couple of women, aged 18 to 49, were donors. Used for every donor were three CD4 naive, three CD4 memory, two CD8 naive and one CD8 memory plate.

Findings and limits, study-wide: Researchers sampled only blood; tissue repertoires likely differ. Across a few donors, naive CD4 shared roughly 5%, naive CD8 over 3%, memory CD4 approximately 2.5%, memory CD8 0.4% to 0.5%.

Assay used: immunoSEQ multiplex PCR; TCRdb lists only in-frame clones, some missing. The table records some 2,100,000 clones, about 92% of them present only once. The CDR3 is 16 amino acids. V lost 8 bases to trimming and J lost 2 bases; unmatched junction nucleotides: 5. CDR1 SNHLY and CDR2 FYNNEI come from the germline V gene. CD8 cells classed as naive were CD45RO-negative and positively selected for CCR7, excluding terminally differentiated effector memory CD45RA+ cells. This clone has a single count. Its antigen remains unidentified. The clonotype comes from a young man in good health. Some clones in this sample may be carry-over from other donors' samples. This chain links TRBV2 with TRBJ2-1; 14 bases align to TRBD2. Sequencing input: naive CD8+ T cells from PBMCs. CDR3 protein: CASGRGLAGAYNEQFF. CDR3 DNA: TGTGCCAGCGGAAGGGGACTAGCGGGGGCCTACAATGAGCAGTTCTTC. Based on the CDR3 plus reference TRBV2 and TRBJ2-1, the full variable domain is EPEVTQTPSHQVTQMGQEVILRCVPISNHLYFYWYRQILGQKVEFLVSFYNNEISEKSEIFDDQFSVERPDGSNFTLKIRSTKLEDSAMYFCASGRGLAGAYNEQFFGPGTRLTVL.